What follows are 29 T cell receptor beta chains derived from one specimen sequenced in a study of blood T cells in healthy people across ages. With a J-beta primer mix and a sample-barcoded 5' primer, a second PCR ran about 6 to 11 cycles. TCRdb used MiXCR to reprocess the 5' RACE reads, holding one entry per CDR3 protein. The sample includes approximately 1.5 million distinct CDR3 sequences, 40% to 45% seen only once; the top ten take over 3.5%. Sequenced material: blood. These receptors were obtained from a woman aged 18-29 years in good health.

Concerning this clonotype: Germline is not matched at one junction end, which may reflect a read error. This chain uses TRBV20-1 with TRBJ2-7, with D perhaps given as TRBD1 or TRBD2 (5 bases each). Germline CDR1 is DFQATT and CDR2 is SNEGSKA (reference sequence). This CDR3 contains 14 residues. CDR3 amino acids: CSTRLGGPTYEQYF. The DNA for the CDR3 is TGCAGTACTAGACTTGGGGGACCAACCTACGAGCAGTACTTC.

This chain links TRBV6-6 with TRBJ2-1; TRBD1 matches 7 bases. Germline loops: CDR1 MNHNY, CDR2 SVGAGI (reference sequence). The CDR3 is made up of 12 amino acids. V shed 5 bases, J shed 10 bases, and the junction held 5 bases outside the gene matches. Written as DNA, the CDR3 is TGTGCCAGCAGTACAGGGGTTGGCGAGCAGTTCTTC. Translation gives CASSTGVGEQFF.

The CDR3 loop is CASSLGGTYSNQPQHF. CDR3 bases: TGCGCCAGCAGCTTGGGCGGCACATATAGCAATCAGCCCCAGCATTTT. V and J are TRBV5-1 and TRBJ1-5; no definite D call. Germline loops: CDR1 SGHRS, CDR2 YFSETQ. The germline V and J ends were trimmed by 0 bases and 0 bases, with 10 bases remaining between them. CDR3 length equals 16 residues.

J is TRBJ1-6 and V is TRBV7-2; no clear D gene. The ends were cut back, 3 bases at V and 7 bases at J, with 10 bases in the middle. The CDR3 is 14 residues long. Germline CDR1 SGHTA, CDR2 FQGNSA. This CDR3 is CASSLQRRNSPLHF. In nucleotides, the CDR3 is TGTGCCAGCAGCTTGCAGAGGCGGAATTCACCCCTCCACTTT.

This clonotype was counted only a few times. This rearrangement joins TRBV7-9 to TRBJ2-3; D gene unclear. Between the trimmed V and J ends, which lost 3 bases and 2 bases, there was a span of 9 bases. Germline V gene data show CDR1 as SEHNR and CDR2 as FQNEAQ (reference sequence). CDR3 length equals 14 residues. The CDR3 spells CASSLLTATDTQYF. CDR3 DNA sequence: TGTGCCAGCAGCTTGCTCACAGCCACAGATACGCAGTATTTT.

The chain couples TRBV7-2 to TRBJ1-5, with D hard to call. CDR3 length: 12 amino acids. Germline lookup yields CDR1 SGHTA and CDR2 FQGNSA. The V gene lost 5 bases and the J gene lost 9 bases, with 11 bases spanning the gap. CDR3 DNA sequence: TGTGCCAGCAGCCCCGGCGGTCGGCCCCAGCATTTT. Translation: CASSPGGRPQHF.

J is TRBJ2-4 and V is TRBV20-1; 11 bases fit TRBD2. The germline CDR1 and CDR2 sequences are DFQATT and SNEGSKA (reference sequence). The CDR3 loop spans 16 amino acids. V trimming: 3 bases; J trimming: 0 bases; junction bases outside the gene matches: 4. CDR3 sequence: CSASSTSGRAKNIQYF. The CDR3 DNA follows: TGCAGTGCTAGCAGCACTAGCGGGAGAGCCAAAAACATTCAGTACTTC.

The chain recombines TRBV20-1 with TRBJ1-1; possibly TRBD1 for D (5 bases). The CDR3 sequence is 13 residues long. Germline-derived CDR1 and CDR2 are DFQATT and SNEGSKA (reference sequence). The V gene lost 5 bases and the J gene lost 4 bases, with 14 bases spanning the gap. The CDR3 DNA sequence: TGCAGTGCTGCCAGGGCCGCCAGCACTGAAGCTTTCTTT. Protein product: CSAARAASTEAFF.

This sequence joins TRBV6-1 and TRBJ1-1; possibly TRBD1 for D (6 bases). Germline V CDR1 and CDR2: MNHNS, SASEGT. This CDR3 is built from 13 residues. As DNA, the CDR3 is TGTGCTGGCGGGGGCCAAATGAACACTGAAGCTTTCTTT. Translated, it gives CAGGGQMNTEAFF.

This clonotype has just a few counts. V gene TRBV29-1 combines with J gene TRBJ2-3, with D uncertain. The CDR3 runs 11 residues. The germline CDR1 and CDR2 sequences are SQVTM and ANQGSEA. V was trimmed by 7 bases and J by 4 bases, leaving 9 bases between them. The DNA for the CDR3 is TGCAGCGCCGGCCCCGCAGATACGCAGTATTTT. Translation: CSAGPADTQYF.

There are a few counts of this clonotype. Here the CDR3 DNA reads TGTGCCTGGAGCCCAAGGGACGGAAAGAGAACCCAGTACTTC. As protein: CAWSPRDGKRTQYF. This rearrangement joins TRBV30 to TRBJ2-7, with D tentatively TRBD1 or TRBD2 (5 bases each). Trimming stripped 3 bases from V and 10 bases from J, with 22 bases between. This CDR3 spans 14 amino acids. CDR1 is GTSNPN, CDR2 SVGIG, per germline (reference sequence).

V usage is TRBV29-1 and J usage is TRBJ2-3, with D maybe TRBD2 (5 bases). V lost 1 base to trimming and J lost 6 bases, with 5 bases between them. The CDR3 is made up of 11 amino acids. CDR1 is SQVTM, CDR2 ANQGSEA, per germline. CDR3 sequence: CSVEGEDTQYF. The DNA for the CDR3 is TGCAGCGTTGAAGGGGAGGATACGCAGTATTTT.

The V gene is TRBV6-2 or TRBV6-3, the J gene TRBJ2-2, with 8 bases identical to TRBD1. CDR1 MNHEY and CDR2 SVGEGT come from the germline V gene. Trimming at V came to 2 bases and at J to 3 bases, leaving 8 bases not matched to a gene. The CDR3 consists of 17 residues. The CDR3: CASSYQLTGADTGELFF. CDR3 coding DNA: TGTGCCAGCAGTTACCAGTTGACAGGGGCGGACACCGGGGAGCTGTTTTTT.

The rearrangement joins TRBV11-2 to TRBJ2-7; TRBD1 aligns across 7 bases. The CDR3 length is 17 residues. The V gene's germline CDR1 is SGHAT and CDR2 FQNNGV. V gave up 1 base and J gave up 7 bases; unmatched junction bases: 16. In DNA form, the CDR3 reads TGTGCCAGCAGCTTAGCCCGACAGGGTCAGAAATACAATGAGCAGTACTTC. Protein: CASSLARQGQKYNEQYF.

The CDR3 DNA follows: TGCGCCAGCAGCGAGGGGACTAGCTCCTACAATGAGCAGTACTTC. It yields the protein CASSEGTSSYNEQYF. This chain joins TRBV5-1 and TRBJ2-1; TRBD2 aligns across 9 bases. With the DNA end fitting TRBJ2-7 better, the J assignment may be wrong. Germline CDR1 and CDR2: SGHRS and YFSETQ. The CDR3 runs 15 residues.

In regard to this clonotype: The junction and the germline gene differ at one end; a read error may be behind it. This CDR3 is CVSSFSHSNSPLHF. The CDR3 nucleotides are TGTGTCAGCAGTTTCTCGCATTCGAATTCACCCCTCCACTTT. The chain uses TRBV12-3 or TRBV12-4 and TRBJ1-6; D is unclear. This CDR3 region has 14 residues.

This clonotype occurred once. V gene TRBV3-1 combines with J gene TRBJ2-2; 7 bases agree with TRBD2. Germline V gene data show CDR1 as LGHDT and CDR2 as YNNKEL (reference sequence). The CDR3 loop spans 20 amino acids. V gave up 5 bases and J gave up 0 bases; unmatched junction bases: 18. The chain's CDR3 is CASSYLPIVVAGANTGELFF. CDR3 sequence (DNA): TGTGCCAGCAGCTACCTCCCGATTGTGGTAGCGGGCGCGAACACCGGGGAGCTGTTTTTT.

This clonotype has a handful of counts. The rearrangement uses TRBV5-6 and TRBJ1-1; D is perhaps TRBD1 (5 bases). This CDR3 contains 16 residues. V shed 1 base and J shed 0 bases, with 13 bases lying between them. CDR1 SGHDT and CDR2 YYEEEE come from the germline V gene. As DNA, the CDR3 is TGTGCCAGCAGCTTGCGGTCCAGGGTCGTGAACACTGAAGCTTTCTTT. It is translated as CASSLRSRVVNTEAFF.

V is TRBV13 and J is TRBJ2-5; 12 bases map to TRBD2. V trimming: 3 bases; J trimming: 11 bases; junction bases outside the gene matches: 13. The length of the CDR3 is 16 residues. The germline V gene has CDR1 PRHDT and CDR2 FYEKMQ (reference sequence). The CDR3 DNA follows: TGTGCCAGCAGCTTTGCGACTAGCGGGAGTTTCAATGAGCAGTACTTC. This encodes CASSFATSGSFNEQYF. The variable domain in full, with the rest retrieved from reference TRBV13 and TRBJ2-5, is AAGVIQSPRHLIKEKRETATLKCYPIPRHDTVYWYQQGPGQDPQFLISFYEKMQSDKGSIPDRFSAQQFSDYHSELNMSSLELGDSALYFCASSFATSGSFNEQYFGPGTRLLVL.

This clonotype occurred a few times. V usage is TRBV10-3 and J usage is TRBJ1-1; the match to TRBD1 covers 12 bases. Germline trimming cut 6 bases from V and 5 bases from J; bases unmatched to any gene: 7. The CDR3 contains 15 residues. The germline V gene encodes CDR1 ENHRY and CDR2 SYGVKD. CDR3 DNA sequence: TGTGCCATCAGGTCGGGGACAGGGGGCCGAACTGAAGCTTTCTTT. Translating gives CAIRSGTGGRTEAFF.

This sequence joins TRBV4-1 and TRBJ2-4; D is undetermined. Germline-derived CDR1 and CDR2 are MGHRA and YSYEKL. The V end lost 1 base, the J end lost 13 bases, and 14 bases lay between the germline ends. CDR3 length: 13 residues. The CDR3 nucleotides are TGCGCCAGCAGCCAAGCCCACTTGCGTCGGCAGTACTTC. Encoded protein: CASSQAHLRRQYF.

The chain combines TRBV4-1 with TRBJ2-7; D not resolved. The germline V gene encodes CDR1 MGHRA and CDR2 YSYEKL. This CDR3 has 13 residues. The V end lost 4 bases, the J end lost 3 bases, and 10 bases lay between the germline ends. CDR3 in DNA: TGCGCCAGCAGCCCCGATGTCGGCTACGAGCAGTACTTC. Its translation: CASSPDVGYEQYF.

The V gene is TRBV19, the J gene TRBJ2-5; the D gene is possibly TRBD2 (5 bases). The DNA matches TRBJ2-7 better at its end, which makes the J call doubtful. CDR3 length equals 15 residues. The V gene's germline CDR1 is LNHDA and CDR2 SQIVND (reference sequence). CDR3 loop: CASSESDYSSYEQYF. For the CDR3, the DNA is TGTGCCAGTAGTGAAAGCGACTATAGCTCCTACGAGCAGTACTTC.

Points on this clonotype: A much larger clonotype is one base distant, so this may be a read error. This sequence joins TRBV7-9 and TRBJ2-1; no definite D call. V was pared by 3 bases and J by 10 bases, with 10 bases between. The CDR3 has 12 residues. Looked up from germline, CDR1 is SEHNR and CDR2 is FQNEAQ (reference sequence). As DNA, the CDR3 is TGTGCCAGCAGCTTCCTATCCTACGAGCAGTTCTTC. Translating it yields CASSFLSYEQFF.

This rearrangement joins TRBV7-3 to TRBJ2-3, with TRBD2 as a possible D gene (6 bases). The CDR3 contains 11 residues. V was shortened by 3 bases and J by 11 bases, with 9 bases between the two germline ends. Germline-derived CDR1 and CDR2 are SGHTA and FQGTGA. The CDR3 protein is CASSFGGVQYF. Here the CDR3 DNA reads TGTGCCAGCAGCTTCGGGGGTGTGCAGTATTTT.

The chain has TRBV12-3 or TRBV12-4 and TRBJ2-1; D call uncertain. The V and J ends lost 3 bases and 10 bases respectively, with 13 bases between them. The CDR3 consists of 13 residues. In nucleotides, the CDR3 is TGTGCCAGCAGTTTCCGGTTCCCCTACGAGCAGTTCTTC. Translation: CASSFRFPYEQFF.

In this sample, this clonotype turned up a few times. The chain links TRBV21-1 to TRBJ2-3; whether TRBD1, the table's D call, matches the DNA was not checked. TRBV21-1 is an annotated pseudogene. CDR3 size: 18 residues. CDR3 DNA sequence: TGTGCCAGCACCGAATCTCCTATGACAGGGACTGTTGGAGATACGCAGTATTTT. This gives the protein CASTESPMTGTVGDTQYF.

The chain is built from TRBV3-1 and TRBJ2-7, with D perhaps given as TRBD1 or TRBD2 (5 bases each). CDR1 LGHDT and CDR2 YNNKEL come from the germline V gene (reference sequence). Trimming cost V 4 bases and J 2 bases, with 15 bases left between them. The CDR3 has 15 residues. The CDR3 region is CASSPEPGATYEQYF. The CDR3 DNA reads TGTGCCAGCAGCCCCGAGCCCGGGGCAACCTACGAGCAGTACTTC.

The table lists this clonotype with a few counts. The chain employs TRBV29-1 and TRBJ1-2; TRBD1 matches at 7 bases. With V trimmed by 4 bases and J by 6 bases, 5 bases remained unmatched. Germline CDR1 SQVTM, CDR2 ANQGSEA. There are 12 residues in the CDR3. In DNA, the CDR3 is TGCAGCGTTGTAATAGGGGGCCATGGCTACACCTTC. Translating gives CSVVIGGHGYTF.